Below, one T cell receptor beta chain is given with its context. Its matching antigen is unknown. The PCR ran on 60 Vbeta and 13 Jbeta primers. Some clones are missing from TCRdb's copy, which holds only in-frame ones; the method was immunoSEQ multiplex PCR. The sample consists of 90,000 to 110,000 clones, roughly 12% of them appearing once. The data are from a study of cytomegalovirus exposure and HLA in healthy donors. V was clipped by 2 bases and J by 5 bases; unmatched bases: 6. The CDR3 covers 15 residues. Looked up from germline, CDR1 is SGHVS and CDR2 is FNYEAQ. Study-wide findings and caveats: Looking again later, the authors saw that most CMV-associated TCR beta chains seemed HLA-restricted. Overall, approximately 180 TCR beta chains were annotated as cytomegalovirus-associated. TCR beta V- and J-gene trimming, according to a later analysis, was linked to a missense DCLRE1C variant.

It was healthy bone marrow donors who served as donors. This clonotype originated in a man in his forties in good health and CMV-seropositive. Sequencing was carried out using PBMCs. V gene TRBV7-6 combines with J gene TRBJ2-5; 9 positions agree with TRBD1. The CDR3 DNA reads TGTGCCAGCAGCTTATTCACAGGGGGCACGGAGACCCAGTACTTC. This sequence encodes CASSLFTGGTETQYF.